These 25 T cell receptor beta chains came from one sample sequenced in a study of T cell changes during pregnancy in multiple sclerosis. This table comes from immunoSEQ multiplex PCR, and its TCRdb copy is limited to in-frame clones, with some not included. Of around 41,000 clones in the sample, about 89% were seen once. Sequencing used CD4+ T cells from peripheral blood mononuclear cells, obtained in the third trimester of pregnancy. These receptors came from a female donor in good health, enrolled as a control in a pregnancy study.

Written as DNA, the CDR3 is TGTGCCAGCAGCTTAGGTGAGGGCTCTGGAAACACCATATATTTT. Its protein product is CASSLGEGSGNTIYF. The chain recombines TRBV7-9 with TRBJ1-3; D unresolved. The CDR3 covers 15 residues. CDR1 SEHNR and CDR2 FQNEAQ come from the germline V gene (reference sequence). The V end was cut by 1 base, the J end by 0 bases, with 7 bases between.

The V and J genes are TRBV9 and TRBJ2-2, with D possibly matching TRBD2 (6 bases). The CDR3 has 15 amino acids. The germline V gene encodes CDR1 SGDLS and CDR2 YYNGEE. Trimming took 6 bases from V and 6 from J, leaving 18 bases between them. In DNA, the CDR3 is TGTGCCAGCACCGACCAGGGAGGTTTCGCCGGGGAGCTGTTTTTT. This encodes CASTDQGGFAGELFF.

Note on this clone: Other DNA sequences in this sample translate to the same CDR3. This rearrangement joins TRBV5-1 to TRBJ1-4; 10 bases align to TRBD1. The junction had 2 bases not matched to a gene; V was cut back by 4 bases and J by 5 bases. The CDR3 has 14 residues. The germline V gene encodes CDR1 SGHRS and CDR2 YFSETQ. CDR3 protein: CASSLGQGNEKLFF. For the CDR3, the DNA is TGCGCCAGCAGCCTGGGACAGGGGAATGAAAAACTGTTTTTT.

V is TRBV19 and J is TRBJ2-2; 12 bases map to TRBD1. Germline lookup yields CDR1 LNHDA and CDR2 SQIVND (reference sequence). The ends lost 3 bases at V and 7 bases at J; junction bases unmatched: 3. This CDR3 contains 15 residues. In nucleotides, the CDR3 is TGTGCCAGTAGTATGGGACAGGGGGCGGACGGGGAGCTGTTTTTT. Translation: CASSMGQGADGELFF.

The V call is TRBV29-1, the J call TRBJ2-5; 7 positions agree with TRBD2. The CDR3 extends over 13 amino acids. J gave up 2 bases and V 4 bases, and 4 bases lay outside the gene matches. The V gene's germline CDR1 is SQVTM and CDR2 ANQGSEA. The DNA for the CDR3 is TGCAGCGTTGCGGCGGGAGTGCAAGAGACCCAGTACTTC. Its protein product is CSVAAGVQETQYF.

The rearrangement uses TRBV28 and TRBJ2-1; 8 bases are a match to TRBD1. V dropped 10 bases and J dropped 7; count of bases not matched to a gene: 6. The germline V gene has CDR1 MDHEN and CDR2 SYDVKM. This CDR3 spans 12 amino acids. This chain's CDR3 is CAIQDRANEQFF. The DNA for the CDR3 is TGTGCCATCCAGGACAGGGCTAATGAGCAGTTCTTC.

This chain uses TRBV7-2 with TRBJ2-7; perhaps D is TRBD1 or TRBD2 (7 bases each). The CDR3 consists of 14 residues. Per the germline V gene, CDR1 is SGHTA and CDR2 is FQGNSA. Trimming shortened V by 6 bases and J by 3 bases, and 15 bases separated the two germline ends. CDR3 region: CASRLQGRVYEQYF. CDR3 bases: TGTGCCAGCAGATTACAGGGGAGGGTCTACGAGCAGTACTTC.

The V call is TRBV27, the J call TRBJ2-2; D is perhaps TRBD1 (6 bases). V lost 3 bases and J lost 1, with 15 bases in between. The CDR3 is 17 amino acids. Germline V gene data show CDR1 as MNHEY and CDR2 as SMNVEV (reference sequence). The CDR3: CASSFAGVRWNTGELFF. CDR3 nucleotide sequence: TGTGCCAGCAGTTTTGCAGGGGTCAGGTGGAACACCGGGGAGCTGTTTTTT.

The chain carries TRBV28 and TRBJ1-5; D ambiguous. This CDR3 has 13 residues. Trimming shortened V by 6 bases and J by 4 bases, and 10 bases separated the two germline ends. CDR1 is MDHEN and CDR2 is SYDVKM in the germline V gene. Here the CDR3 reads CASRTELNQPQHF. The DNA of the CDR3 is TGTGCCAGCAGGACGGAGCTTAATCAGCCCCAGCATTTT.

Only a few counts were recorded for this clone. The V gene is TRBV18, the J gene TRBJ1-2, with D perhaps matching TRBD1 (5 bases). Germline V gene lookup returns CDR1 KGHSH and CDR2 LQKENI. The V end was cut by 6 bases, the J end by 4 bases, with 9 bases between. The CDR3 has 12 amino acids. CDR3 amino acids: CASSLQGYGYTF. CDR3 nucleotides: TGTGCCAGCTCCCTCCAGGGCTATGGCTACACCTTC.

In this sample, this clone turned up once. V is TRBV19 and J is TRBJ2-7; the D is unclear. Germline V gives CDR1 LNHDA, CDR2 SQIVND (reference sequence). V was shortened by 3 bases and J by 0 bases, with 12 bases between the two germline ends. The CDR3 runs to 15 residues. The CDR3 sequence: CASSIMVASSYEQYF. As DNA, the CDR3 is TGTGCCAGTAGTATCATGGTTGCGAGCTCCTACGAGCAGTACTTC.

The rearrangement joins TRBV5-1 to TRBJ2-7; no clear D gene. The germline V gene has CDR1 SGHRS and CDR2 YFSETQ. The CDR3 spans 12 residues. V lost 4 bases and J lost 0, with 5 bases in between. CDR3 residues: CASSAGSYEQYF. As DNA, the CDR3 is TGCGCCAGCAGCGCCGGCTCCTACGAGCAGTACTTC.

The V and J genes are TRBV19 and TRBJ1-5, with 9 positions matching TRBD1. The CDR3 spans 13 residues. Germline CDR1 is LNHDA and CDR2 is SQIVND (reference sequence). The J segment lost 1 base and the V segment lost 8 bases, leaving 0 bases of the junction unmatched. Here the CDR3 DNA reads TGTGCCAGTGACAGGGGGAGCAATCAGCCCCAGCATTTT. The encoded protein is CASDRGSNQPQHF.

The chain joins TRBV6-5 to TRBJ1-2, with TRBD1 matching 8 bases. The CDR3 sequence is 15 residues long. Germline assignment: CDR1 MNHEY and CDR2 SVGAGI. Trimming removed 5 bases from V and 5 bases from J; junction bases left unmatched: 10. Written as DNA, the CDR3 is TGTGCCAGCAGTCGATATACAGGGGGTTCTTATGGCTACACCTTC. It encodes CASSRYTGGSYGYTF.

With regard to this clone: This is likely a read error, given that the CDR3 carries no conserved phenylalanine or tryptophan at its end. V gene TRBV6-5 combines with J gene TRBJ1-2; 7 positions agree with TRBD1. The CDR3 runs 15 residues. The germline gives CDR1 MNHEY, CDR2 SVGAGI. Trimming at V came to 5 bases and at J to 0 bases, leaving 6 bases not matched to a gene. Here the CDR3 reads CASSLTGTANYGYTS. Written as DNA, the CDR3 is TGTGCCAGCAGTCTAACCGGGACAGCTAACTATGGCTACACCTCC.

Points on this clone: At one boundary the junction diverges from the germline segment, which might be a read error. J is TRBJ1-2 and V is TRBV28; D gene unclear. The CDR3 is 12 residues long. Germline CDR1 and CDR2: MDHEN and SYDVKM. For the CDR3, the DNA is TGTGCCACCAGTTCCCCTCTTGATGGCTACACCTTC. It translates to CATSSPLDGYTF.

The chain is built from TRBV21-1 and TRBJ1-2; TRBD1, as called in the table, went unchecked against the DNA. TRBV21-1 is recorded as a pseudogene. This CDR3 is built from 14 residues. Written as DNA, the CDR3 is TGTGCCAGCAGCAACGGGACAGATAACTATGGCTACACCTTC. Translation: CASSNGTDNYGYTF.

The chain combines TRBV19 with TRBJ1-2; D possibly corresponds to TRBD1 (5 bases). CDR1 LNHDA and CDR2 SQIVND come from the germline V gene (reference sequence). Trimming cost V 11 bases and J 8 bases, with 21 bases left between them. The CDR3 has 13 residues. The CDR3 DNA is TGTGCCGGGTCGAACGGGAGGGGTCGCGGCTACACCTTC. Its protein is CAGSNGRGRGYTF. Variable domain in full (rest from reference TRBV19 and TRBJ1-2): DGGITQSPKYLFRKEGQNVTLSCEQNLNHDAMYWYRQDPGQGLRLIYYSQIVNDFQKGDIAEGYSVSREKKESFPLTVTSAQKNPTAFYLCAGSNGRGRGYTFGSGTRLTVV.

The gene calls are TRBV20-1 and TRBJ2-5; D is undetermined. The CDR3 is made up of 10 amino acids. Trimming pared 3 bases from V and 5 bases from J, leaving 4 bases between. Germline CDR1 is DFQATT and CDR2 is SNEGSKA (reference sequence). CDR3 DNA: TGCAGTGCTAGCGGGGAGACCCAGTACTTC. Its translation is CSASGETQYF.

The chain couples TRBV30 to TRBJ2-7; 11 bases match TRBD1. The trim removed 2 bases at V and 6 bases at J, leaving 9 bases unmatched. Germline assignment: CDR1 GTSNPN and CDR2 SVGIG (reference sequence). The CDR3 sequence is 15 residues long. CDR3 DNA sequence: TGTGCCTGGAGTCCCCGGGGGGGGACAGGGGGCGAGCAGTACTTC. This gives the protein CAWSPRGGTGGEQYF. The full variable domain, in which reference TRBV30 and TRBJ2-7 provide the parts outside the CDR3, is SQTIHQWPATLVQPVGSPLSLECTVEGTSNPNLYWYRQAAGRGLQLLFYSVGIGQISSEVPQNLSASRPQDRQFILSSKKLLLSDSGFYLCAWSPRGGTGGEQYFGPGTRLTVT.

This clone was seen a single time. V is TRBV7-9 and J is TRBJ2-3, with D uncertain. The CDR3 covers 14 residues. The germline CDR1 and CDR2 sequences are SEHNR and FQNEAQ (reference sequence). V lost 6 bases to trimming and J lost 2 bases, with 12 bases between them. CDR3 loop: CASSLSVYTDTQYF. As DNA, the CDR3 is TGTGCCAGCAGTCTGTCGGTTTACACAGATACGCAGTATTTT.

This rearrangement joins TRBV5-1 to TRBJ2-4; D call uncertain. This CDR3 spans 16 amino acids. The germline V and J ends were trimmed by 0 bases and 0 bases, with 10 bases remaining between them. Germline CDR1 is SGHRS and CDR2 is YFSETQ. CDR3 DNA: TGCGCCAGCAGCTTGGCAGGCAGATTAGCCAAAAACATTCAGTACTTC. Encoded protein: CASSLAGRLAKNIQYF.

V gene TRBV7-8 combines with J gene TRBJ2-1, with TRBD2 matching 10 bases. The J segment lost 4 bases and the V segment lost 3 bases, leaving 3 bases of the junction unmatched. From germline, CDR1 is SGHVS and CDR2 FQNEAQ. The CDR3 totals 15 residues. The CDR3 DNA reads as TGTGCCAGCAGCTTTAGCGGGGGGACTTACAATGAGCAGTTCTTC. Protein sequence: CASSFSGGTYNEQFF.

The chain is built from TRBV19 and TRBJ2-1; maybe TRBD2 (6 bases). The CDR3 length is 16 residues. Germline-derived CDR1 and CDR2 are LNHDA and SQIVND (reference sequence). V was cut by 6 bases and J by 6 bases, with 21 bases left in between. The CDR3, as DNA: TGTGCCAGTAGGGGGATTGTAGCGGCAGACCCCAATGAGCAGTTCTTC. It yields the protein CASRGIVAADPNEQFF.

The chain is built from TRBV21-1 and TRBJ2-1; the table names TRBD2, a call not compared with the DNA. TRBV21-1 is a recognized pseudogene. This CDR3 has 15 residues. This CDR3 reads CASSNRDYQSDEQFF. The CDR3 DNA reads as TGTGCCAGCTCCAACCGGGACTACCAGAGCGATGAGCAGTTCTTC.